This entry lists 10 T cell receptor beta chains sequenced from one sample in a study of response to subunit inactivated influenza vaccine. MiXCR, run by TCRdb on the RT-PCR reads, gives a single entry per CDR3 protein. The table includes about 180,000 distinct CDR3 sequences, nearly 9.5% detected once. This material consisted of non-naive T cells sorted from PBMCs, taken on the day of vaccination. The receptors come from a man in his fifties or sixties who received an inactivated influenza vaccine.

The DNA for the CDR3 is TGTGCCAGCAGTTCGGCTTCCCTAGCGGGGGGGCGTACGCAGTATTTT. It specifies CASSSASLAGGRTQYF. The V call is TRBV6-5, the J call TRBJ2-3, with TRBD2 identical over 12 bases. CDR1 is MNHEY, CDR2 SVGAGI, per germline. Germline trimming cut 4 bases from V and 8 bases from J; bases unmatched to any gene: 10. The CDR3 extends over 16 amino acids.

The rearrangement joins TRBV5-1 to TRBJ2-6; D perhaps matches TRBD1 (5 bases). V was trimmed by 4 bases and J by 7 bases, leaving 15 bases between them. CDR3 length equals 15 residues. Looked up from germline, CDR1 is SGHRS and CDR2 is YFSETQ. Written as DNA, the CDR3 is TGCGCCAGCAGCCCAGGACACCTAGGAGCCAACGTCCTGACTTTC. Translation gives CASSPGHLGANVLTF.

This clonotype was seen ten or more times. The CDR3 DNA reads as TGCGCCAGCAGCCGGGACAGGGTGGTCGATGGCTACACCTTC. This gives the protein CASSRDRVVDGYTF. V and J are TRBV5-1 and TRBJ1-2; 9 bases line up with TRBD1. Germline V gene sequence: CDR1 SGHRS, CDR2 YFSETQ. This CDR3 contains 14 residues. V was clipped by 4 bases and J by 6 bases; unmatched bases: 7.

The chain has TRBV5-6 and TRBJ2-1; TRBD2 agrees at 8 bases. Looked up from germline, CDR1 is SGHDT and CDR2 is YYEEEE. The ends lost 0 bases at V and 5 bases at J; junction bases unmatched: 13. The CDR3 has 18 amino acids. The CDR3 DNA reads TGTGCCAGCAGCTTGGATTTGATGGTCAGCGGGAGAAACAATGAGCAGTTCTTC. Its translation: CASSLDLMVSGRNNEQFF. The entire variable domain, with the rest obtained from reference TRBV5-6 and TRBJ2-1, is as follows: DAGVTQSPTHLIKTRGQQVTLRCSPKSGHDTVSWYQQALGQGPQFIFQYYEEEERQRGNFPDRFSGHQFPNYSSELNVNALLLGDSALYLCASSLDLMVSGRNNEQFFGPGTRLTVL.

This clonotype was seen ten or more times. As DNA, the CDR3 is TGTGCCAGCAGTTTTGGGGACAGGGGCACCTACGAGCAGTACTTC. Its protein is CASSFGDRGTYEQYF. The V call is TRBV28, the J call TRBJ2-7, with 10 bases aligning to TRBD1. The CDR3 is 15 amino acids. The germline V gene has CDR1 MDHEN and CDR2 SYDVKM. V lost 3 bases to trimming and J lost 2 bases; unmatched junction nucleotides: 4.

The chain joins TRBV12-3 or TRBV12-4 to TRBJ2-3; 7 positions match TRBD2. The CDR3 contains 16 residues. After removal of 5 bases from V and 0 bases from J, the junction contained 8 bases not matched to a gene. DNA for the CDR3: TGTGCCAGCAGTCCGCTGAGCGGGGCTAGCACAGATACGCAGTATTTT. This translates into CASSPLSGASTDTQYF.

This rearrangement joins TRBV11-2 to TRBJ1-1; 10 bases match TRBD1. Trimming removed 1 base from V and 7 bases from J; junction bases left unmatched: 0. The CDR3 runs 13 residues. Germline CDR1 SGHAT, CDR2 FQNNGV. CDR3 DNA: TGTGCCAGCAGCTTAGGGACAGGGGGTGAAGCTTTCTTT. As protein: CASSLGTGGEAFF.

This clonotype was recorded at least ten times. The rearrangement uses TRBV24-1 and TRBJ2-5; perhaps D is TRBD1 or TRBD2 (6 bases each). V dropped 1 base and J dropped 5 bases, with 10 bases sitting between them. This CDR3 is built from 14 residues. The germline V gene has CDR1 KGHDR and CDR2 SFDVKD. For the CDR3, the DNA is TGTGCCACCAGTGATTTCGGGGGCCATGAGACCCAGTACTTC. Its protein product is CATSDFGGHETQYF.

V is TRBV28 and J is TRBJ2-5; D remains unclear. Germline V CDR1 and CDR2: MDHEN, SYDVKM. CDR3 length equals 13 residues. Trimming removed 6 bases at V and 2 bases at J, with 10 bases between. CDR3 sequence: CASSRFLQETQYF. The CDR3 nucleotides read TGTGCCAGCAGCCGATTCCTTCAAGAGACCCAGTACTTC.

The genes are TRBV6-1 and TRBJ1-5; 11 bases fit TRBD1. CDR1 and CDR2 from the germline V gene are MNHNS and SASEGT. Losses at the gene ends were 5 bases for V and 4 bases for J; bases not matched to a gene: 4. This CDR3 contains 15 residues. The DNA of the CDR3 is TGTGCCAGCAGTACCGGGACAGGGGGTAATCAGCCCCAGCATTTT. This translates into CASSTGTGGNQPQHF.